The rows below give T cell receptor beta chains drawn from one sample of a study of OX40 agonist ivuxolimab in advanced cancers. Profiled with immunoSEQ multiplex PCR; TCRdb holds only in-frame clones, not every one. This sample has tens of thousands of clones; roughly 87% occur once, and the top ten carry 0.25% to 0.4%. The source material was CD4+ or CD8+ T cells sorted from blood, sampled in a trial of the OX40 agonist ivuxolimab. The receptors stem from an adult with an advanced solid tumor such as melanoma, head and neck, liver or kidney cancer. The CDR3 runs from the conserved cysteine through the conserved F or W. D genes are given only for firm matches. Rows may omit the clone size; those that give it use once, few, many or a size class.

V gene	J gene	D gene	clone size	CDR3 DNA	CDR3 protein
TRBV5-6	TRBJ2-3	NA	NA	TGTGCCAGCAGCCCCGACAGGATAACAGATACGCAGTATTTT	CASSPDRITDTQYF
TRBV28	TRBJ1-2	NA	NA	TGTGCCAGCAGTCCCCTTCAACAGTACGGCTACACCTTC	CASSPLQQYGYTF
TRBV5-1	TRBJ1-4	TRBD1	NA	TGCGCCAGCAGACGTTCCGGGACAGGGGAAACTAATGAAAAACTGTTTTTT	CASRRSGTGETNEKLFF
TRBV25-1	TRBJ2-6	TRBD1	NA	TGTGCCAGCAGTGAATCCGGGACAGGGGGAGCTGGGGCCAACGTCCTGACTTTC	CASSESGTGGAGANVLTF
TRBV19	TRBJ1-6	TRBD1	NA	TGTGCCAGTAGTCCGCGTCCGGGACAGGGCAATTCACCCCTCCACTTT	CASSPRPGQGNSPLHF
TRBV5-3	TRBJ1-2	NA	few	TGTGCCAGAAGCTTGAAGAGAATTTACTATGGCTACACCTTC	CARSLKRIYYGYTF
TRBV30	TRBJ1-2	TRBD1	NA	TGTGCCTGGAGTGCTTCGGACAGGGGGGTAATCCTCCATGGCTACACCTTC	CAWSASDRGVILHGYTF
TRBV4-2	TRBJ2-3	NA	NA	TGTGCCAGCAGCCAAGCGTACTTAGCTACAGATACGCAGTATTTT	CASSQAYLATDTQYF
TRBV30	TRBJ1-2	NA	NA	TGTGCCTGGAGTATTAGCCATTTGGCCTATGGCTACACCTTC	CAWSISHLAYGYTF
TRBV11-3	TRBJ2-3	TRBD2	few	TGTGCCAGCAGCCTTAGCGGGAGACCAGATACGCAGTATTTT	CASSLSGRPDTQYF
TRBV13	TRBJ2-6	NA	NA	TGTGCCAGCAGCGGTATGACTGGCTCTGGGGCCAACGTCCTGACTTTC	CASSGMTGSGANVLTF
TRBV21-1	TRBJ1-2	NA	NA	TGTGCCAGCAGCAAAGCCCCCAGAGCCGACAGGGATGGCTACACCTTC	CASSKAPRADRDGYTF
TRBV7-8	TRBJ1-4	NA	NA	TGTGCCAGCAGCTTAGTAGGGCGGACAGTAAATGAAAAACTGTTTTTT	CASSLVGRTVNEKLFF
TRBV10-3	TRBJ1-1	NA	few	TGTGCCATCAGCTCGGACAGAGAAGCTTTCTTT	CAISSDREAFF
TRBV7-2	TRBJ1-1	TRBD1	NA	TGTGCCAGCAGCTTCGGGACAGGGAACACTGAAGCTTTCTTT	CASSFGTGNTEAFF
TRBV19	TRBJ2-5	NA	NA	TGTGCCAGTAGTTTGACGGGGCAGGTCGGGACCCAGTACTTC	CASSLTGQVGTQYF
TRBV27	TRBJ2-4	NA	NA	TGTGCCGGACCCAGACAACTAGCCAAAAACATTCAGTACTTC	CAGPRQLAKNIQYF
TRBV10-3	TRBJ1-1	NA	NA	TGTGCCATCAGACGACAATCAGGGAGTACTGAAGCTTTCTTT	CAIRRQSGSTEAFF
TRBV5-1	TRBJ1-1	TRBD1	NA	TGCGCCAGCAGCTTGACACAGGGGCTCAACACTGAAGCTTTCTTT	CASSLTQGLNTEAFF
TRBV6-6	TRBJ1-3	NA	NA	TGTGCCAGCAGAGGGTTGGGAGGAAACACCATATATTTT	CASRGLGGNTIYF
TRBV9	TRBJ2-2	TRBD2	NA	TGTGCCAGCAGCGCTACAAGGACTAGCGGAGAGCTGTTTTTT	CASSATRTSGELFF
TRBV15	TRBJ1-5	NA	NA	TGTGCCACCAGCAGAGATGGGTGGCAGCCCCAGCATTTT	CATSRDGWQPQHF
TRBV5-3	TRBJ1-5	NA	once	TGTGCCAGAAGTCCCCCCAGTCCCCAGCATTTT	CARSPPSPQHF
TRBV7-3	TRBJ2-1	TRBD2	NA	TGTGCCAGCAGCTCAGGGTTAGCGGGAGGGAATGAGCAGTTCTTC	CASSSGLAGGNEQFF
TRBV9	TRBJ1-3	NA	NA	TGTGCCAGCAGTTTCTCTGGAAACACCATATATTTT	CASSFSGNTIYF
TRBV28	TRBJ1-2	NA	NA	TGTGCCAGCAGTCCAAATCCCCGGGGCTACACCTTC	CASSPNPRGYTF
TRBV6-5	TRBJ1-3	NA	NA	TGTGCCAGCAGTTTAACCGACAGGACTGGAAACACCATATATTTT	CASSLTDRTGNTIYF
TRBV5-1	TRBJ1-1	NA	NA	TGCGCCAGCAGCTTGGGGCGGGGCGCGCGTTACACTGAAGCTTTCTTT	CASSLGRGARYTEAFF
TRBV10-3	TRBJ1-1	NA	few	TGTGCCATCAGTGAGTTGGACACATACACTGAAGCTTTCTTT	CAISELDTYTEAFF
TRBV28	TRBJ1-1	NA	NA	TGTGCCAGCAGTCCGGTGGAGGGTGTGAACACTGAAGCTTTCTTT	CASSPVEGVNTEAFF
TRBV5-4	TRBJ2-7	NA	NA	TGTGCCAGCAGCATGGACAGACACCCCCTCTACGAGCAGTACTTC	CASSMDRHPLYEQYF
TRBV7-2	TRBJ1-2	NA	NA	TGTGCCAGCAGCTCCGGACCGGGTCCGAGGGACTACACCTTC	CASSSGPGPRDYTF
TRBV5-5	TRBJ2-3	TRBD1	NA	TGTGCCAGCAGTCCTCTGACAGGGCTAAATACGCAGTATTTT	CASSPLTGLNTQYF
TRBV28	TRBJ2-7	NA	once	NA	CASSFGDGGRVEQYF
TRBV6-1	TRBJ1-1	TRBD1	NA	TGTGCCAGCAGGGGACAGGGAGGGATCACTGAAGCTTTCTTT	CASRGQGGITEAFF
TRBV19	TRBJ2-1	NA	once	TGTGCCAGTAGTACCCGAACTAGGGAGTTCTTC	CASSTRTREFF
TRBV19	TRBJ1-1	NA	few	TGTGCCAGTAGTAAACCGGGAGGGAACACTGAAGCTTTCTTT	CASSKPGGNTEAFF
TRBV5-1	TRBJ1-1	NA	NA	TGCGCCAGCAGCAGGCAGGACTTGATCACTGAAGCTTTCTTT	CASSRQDLITEAFF
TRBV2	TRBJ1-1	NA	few	TGTGCCAGCAGTGCTCGGGTGAGGACTGAAGCTTTCTTT	CASSARVRTEAFF
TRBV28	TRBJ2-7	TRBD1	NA	TGTGCCAGCAGACCGGGACAGCCCTCCTACGAGCAGTACTTC	CASRPGQPSYEQYF
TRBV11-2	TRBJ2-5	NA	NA	TGTGCCAGCAGCTTAGGGGTGGGGGAGACCCAGTACTTC	CASSLGVGETQYF
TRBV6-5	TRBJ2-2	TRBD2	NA	TGTGCCAGCAGTACTAGCGCATCGAACACCGGGGAGCTGTTTTTT	CASSTSASNTGELFF
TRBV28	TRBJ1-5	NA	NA	TGTGCCAGCAGTATTAGGGAGGTCCAGCATTTT	CASSIREVQHF
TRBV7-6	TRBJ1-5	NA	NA	TGTGCCAGCAGCTTAGCGAGAAATCAGCCCCAGCATTTT	CASSLARNQPQHF
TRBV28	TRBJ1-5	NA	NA	TGTGCCAGCAGTAGAAGGGAATACGGGCCCCAGCATTTT	CASSRREYGPQHF
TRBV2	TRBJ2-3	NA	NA	TGTGCCAGCAGTGAGTCCTCGTGGGGGCCTAGCACAGATACGCAGTATTTT	CASSESSWGPSTDTQYF
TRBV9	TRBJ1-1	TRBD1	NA	TGTGCCAGCAGCGCTCAGGGGGGGACTGAAGCTTTCTTT	CASSAQGGTEAFF
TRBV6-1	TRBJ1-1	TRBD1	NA	TGTGCCAGCAGTGAAAGGGGCCCCAGGGGGGGGACTGAAGCTTTCTTT	CASSERGPRGGTEAFF
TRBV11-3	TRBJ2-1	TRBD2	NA	TGTGCCAGCAGCGGACGGTCTCCGACTAGCGGGTACAATGAGCAGTTCTTC	CASSGRSPTSGYNEQFF
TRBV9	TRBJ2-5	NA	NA	TGTGCCAGCAGCGTAGCTACCCAGGGACCCCAAGAGACCCAGTACTTC	CASSVATQGPQETQYF
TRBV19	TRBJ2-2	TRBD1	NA	TGTGCCACACAGACAGGGAAGGGCACCGGGGAGCTGTTTTTT	CATQTGKGTGELFF
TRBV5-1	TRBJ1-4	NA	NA	TGCGCCAGCAGCTACCGGGCCGGCGATGAAAAACTGTTTTTT	CASSYRAGDEKLFF
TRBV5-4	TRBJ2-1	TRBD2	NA	TGTGCCAGCAGCTTGGGACTAGCGGGGGGAGGGAATGAGCAGTTCTTC	CASSLGLAGGGNEQFF
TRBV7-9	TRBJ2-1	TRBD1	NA	TGTGCCAGCAGCGTCCTCGGGACAGGGAGTAATGAGCAGTTCTTC	CASSVLGTGSNEQFF